This T cell receptor (beta chain) was captured by sequencing in a study of cytomegalovirus exposure and HLA in healthy donors. About the study: The same platform was used for the 100 to 150 validation repertoires and the 500 to 700 first-cohort repertoires, a later analysis reported. Whole-study results and caveats: In vitro experiments confirmed that a few CMV-associated chains were specific for CMV antigens.

About this clone: No antigen is known for it.

Method: immunoSEQ multiplex PCR; TCRdb's copy keeps in-frame clones and lacks some. The sample lists hundreds of thousands of clones, 70% to 90% occurring once. The CDR3 is 13 residues long. Trimming removed 0 bases at V and 7 bases at J, with 9 bases between. The germline CDR1 and CDR2 sequences are LGHNA and YNFKEQ. Source material: PBMCs. This chain connects TRBV4-2 to TRBJ2-5; weak D call: TRBD2 (6 bases). This TCR was recovered from a young woman in good health and CMV-seronegative. This CDR3 is CASSQDKGGTQYF. CDR3 nucleotides: TGTGCCAGCAGCCAAGATAAGGGAGGGACCCAGTACTTC.